The T cell receptor beta chain under discussion was sequenced for a study of blood T cells in healthy people across ages. This clonotype was detected a few times. Its antigen is not known. It was with a sample-barcoded 5' primer and a J-beta primer mix that a second PCR of roughly 7 to 12 cycles was run. Every cDNA was tagged by a template-switch adaptor with 12 random nucleotides. MiXCR was run by TCRdb on the 5' RACE reads, yielding one entry per CDR3 protein. The table lists 1.5 million to 2 million distinct CDR3 sequences, about 35% of them singletons. The germline V and J ends were trimmed by 3 bases and 3 bases, with 9 bases remaining between them. CDR1 and CDR2 (germline): GTSNPN, SVGIG (reference sequence). The CDR3 consists of 13 residues. General study points: With age, beta diversity per million T cells declined roughly linearly, significantly by 30 to 40.

This chain joins TRBV30 and TRBJ2-1, with D possibly being TRBD2 (5 bases). The TCR originated in a woman aged 25 to 45 in good health. The sample consisted of blood. The CDR3 bases are TGTGCCTGGAGGAGGGATCTCTACAATGAGCAGTTCTTC. Translating it yields CAWRRDLYNEQFF.